This T cell receptor (beta chain) is drawn from a study of cytomegalovirus exposure and HLA in healthy donors. Study-wide findings and caveats: The records held CMV serostatus as the only immune exposure information. Earlier findings revealed that most TCR beta V segments proved productive either about 87% or about 30% of the time.

As concerns this clone: Its antigen is still unknown.

CDR1 SGHRS and CDR2 YFSETQ come from the germline V gene. The length of the CDR3 is 15 residues. V was pared by 0 bases and J by 5 bases, with 12 bases between. PCR primers comprised 60 Vbeta and 13 Jbeta primers. Produced via immunoSEQ multiplex PCR; TCRdb's table is partial and in-frame only. The sample has about 120,000 clones, around 69% seen once; the top ten hold 15% to 20%. The chain is built from TRBV5-1 and TRBJ2-1; D remains unclear. This clonotype was obtained from a man between 45 and 60 years old in good health and CMV-seropositive. The source material was PBMCs. CDR3 amino acids: CASSLDSPVNNEQFF. The CDR3 DNA sequence: TGCGCCAGCAGCTTGGACAGCCCGGTTAACAATGAGCAGTTCTTC.